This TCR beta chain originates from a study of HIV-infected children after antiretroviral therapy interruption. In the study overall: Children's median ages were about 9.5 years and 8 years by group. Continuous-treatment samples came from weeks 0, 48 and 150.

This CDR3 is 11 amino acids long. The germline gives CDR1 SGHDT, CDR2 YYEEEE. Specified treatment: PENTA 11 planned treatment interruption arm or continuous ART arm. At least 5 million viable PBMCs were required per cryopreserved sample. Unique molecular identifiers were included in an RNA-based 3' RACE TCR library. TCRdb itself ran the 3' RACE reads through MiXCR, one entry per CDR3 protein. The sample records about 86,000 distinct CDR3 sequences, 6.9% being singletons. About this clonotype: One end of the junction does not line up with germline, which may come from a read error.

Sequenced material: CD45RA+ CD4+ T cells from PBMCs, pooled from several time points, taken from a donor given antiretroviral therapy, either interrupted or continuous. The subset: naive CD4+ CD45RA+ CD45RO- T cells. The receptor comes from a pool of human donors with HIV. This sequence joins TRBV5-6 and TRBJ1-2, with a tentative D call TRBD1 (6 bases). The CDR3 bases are TGCGCCAGCAGGGGAGTCCGCGGCTACACCTTC. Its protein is CASRGVRGYTF.